The 20 T cell receptor beta chains presented below share a single source sample, sequenced in a study of control samples from healthy donors and cancer patients. TCRdb keeps only in-frame clones here, not all; method: immunoSEQ multiplex PCR. There are under 85,000 clones in the sample; 93% occur only once, and 0.95% to 1.5% lies in the top ten. The sequenced material came from PBMCs. These receptors were obtained from a woman between 40 and 55 years old with lung cancer.

This clone showed up just once. The genes are TRBV10-3 and TRBJ2-7, with 9 bases fitting TRBD1. The CDR3 spans 15 residues. V dropped 2 bases and J dropped 1; count of bases not matched to a gene: 3. Germline CDR1 reads ENHRY; CDR2 reads SYGVKD. Here the CDR3 DNA reads TGTGCCATCAGTGAGCCTGGACAGGGGTCCTACGAGCAGTACTTC. This sequence encodes CAISEPGQGSYEQYF.

The chain joins TRBV7-2 to TRBJ1-4, with D tentatively TRBD1 (5 bases). The germline CDR1 and CDR2 sequences are SGHTA and FQGNSA. V lost 0 bases and J lost 4, with 12 bases in between. CDR3 length: 16 residues. The CDR3 coding sequence is TGTGCCAGCAGCTTAGCGGGAGGGACGTATAATGAAAAACTGTTTTTT. Its protein product is CASSLAGGTYNEKLFF.

This chain joins TRBV5-4 and TRBJ2-7; D is undetermined. The CDR3 runs 14 residues. V was cut by 2 bases and J by 1 base, with 10 bases left in between. CDR1 is SGHNT and CDR2 is YYREEE in the germline V gene (reference sequence). CDR3 sequence: CASSFPRVSYEQYF. The CDR3, as DNA: TGTGCCAGCAGCTTCCCTAGAGTGTCCTACGAGCAGTACTTC.

The J gene is TRBJ2-3, the V gene TRBV4-1; the D is unclear. In germline, CDR1 is MGHRA, CDR2 YSYEKL. V lost 6 bases, J lost 0 bases, and 13 bases lay in between. The length of the CDR3 is 15 residues. CDR3 residues: CASRPFGLSTDTQYF. In DNA form, the CDR3 reads TGCGCCAGCAGGCCGTTTGGTCTCAGCACAGATACGCAGTATTTT.

The gene calls are TRBV3-1 (or the pseudogene TRBV3-2) and TRBJ2-7, with D unclear. Germline-derived CDR1 and CDR2 are LGHDT and YNNKEL (reference sequence). This CDR3 contains 14 residues. Trimming removed 2 bases at V and 1 base at J, with 9 bases between. The CDR3 reads CASSQSALSYEQYF. The CDR3 DNA sequence: TGTGCCAGCAGCCAAAGTGCGCTATCCTACGAGCAGTACTTC.

This chain joins TRBV6-5 and TRBJ2-7; 8 positions match TRBD2. Unmatched junction bases numbered 7, after V lost 7 bases and J lost 2 bases. CDR3 length: 14 amino acids. CDR1 is MNHEY and CDR2 is SVGAGI in the germline V gene. The CDR3, as DNA: TGTGCCAGCACCCCCCCGGGGGGGACCTACGAGCAGTACTTC. This codes for CASTPPGGTYEQYF.

The J gene is TRBJ1-2, the V gene TRBV19, with D maybe TRBD1 (6 bases). The CDR3 sequence is 13 residues long. Trimming shortened V by 6 bases and J by 8 bases, and 16 bases separated the two germline ends. CDR1 LNHDA and CDR2 SQIVND come from the germline V gene (reference sequence). Here the CDR3 reads CASSLIQGRGYTF. The CDR3 region has the DNA TGTGCCAGTAGCCTCATACAGGGCCGGGGCTACACCTTC.

The V and J genes are TRBV2 and TRBJ1-5; D call uncertain. Trimming pared 8 bases from V and 0 bases from J, leaving 11 bases between. The CDR3 is made up of 14 amino acids. Germline CDR1 SNHLY, CDR2 FYNNEI. CDR3 nucleotides: TGTGCCAGCGGAGGGTTATATAGCAATCAGCCCCAGCATTTT. Its protein product is CASGGLYSNQPQHF.

The chain uses TRBV6-5 and TRBJ2-7; D uncertain. CDR1 and CDR2 from the germline V gene are MNHEY and SVGAGI. The CDR3 covers 15 residues. The ends were cut back, 5 bases at V and 3 bases at J, with 17 bases in the middle. The CDR3 loop is CASSKQGYSVYEQYF. The CDR3 DNA is TGTGCCAGCAGTAAGCAAGGGTATTCGGTCTACGAGCAGTACTTC.

This chain joins TRBV11-2 and TRBJ2-7; no definite D call. Trimming removed 1 base at V and 2 bases at J, with 9 bases between. This CDR3 is built from 14 residues. Germline V gene sequence: CDR1 SGHAT, CDR2 FQNNGV. The DNA for the CDR3 is TGTGCCAGCAGCTTAGGCCGGACCCCCTACGAGCAGTACTTC. Translated: CASSLGRTPYEQYF. The full variable domain, with the rest looked up from reference TRBV11-2 and TRBJ2-7, is EAGVAQSPRYKIIEKRQSVAFWCNPISGHATLYWYQQILGQGPKLLIQFQNNGVVDDSQLPKDRFSAERLKGVDSTLKIQPAKLEDSAVYLCASSLGRTPYEQYFGPGTRLTVT.

V is TRBV30 and J is TRBJ1-2; TRBD1 is a possible D gene (5 bases). The V and J ends lost 1 base and 8 bases respectively, with 11 bases between them. Looked up from germline, CDR1 is GTSNPN and CDR2 is SVGIG (reference sequence). The CDR3 consists of 12 residues. The CDR3: CAWSGPWGGYTF. CDR3 DNA sequence: TGTGCCTGGAGTGGACCATGGGGCGGCTACACCTTC.

The V call is TRBV28, the J call TRBJ2-5; D is uncertain. CDR3 length equals 14 residues. Trimming shortened V by 5 bases and J by 4 bases, and 14 bases separated the two germline ends. Germline V gene lookup returns CDR1 MDHEN and CDR2 SYDVKM. The CDR3 nucleotides read TGTGCCAGCAGTCTCCTGGACGGAAGAGAGACCCAGTACTTC. Its protein is CASSLLDGRETQYF.

V is TRBV3-1 (or the pseudogene TRBV3-2) and J is TRBJ2-5, with D possibly being TRBD1 (6 bases). V lost 6 bases, J lost 5 bases, and 19 bases lay in between. The CDR3 sequence is 15 residues long. Germline V lookup: CDR1 LGHDT, CDR2 YNNKEL (reference sequence). The DNA for the CDR3 is TGTGCCAGCAGTCAGATACAGGGATTTGAGGAGACCCAGTACTTC. It yields the protein CASSQIQGFEETQYF.

This chain joins TRBV25-1 and TRBJ1-1; TRBD1 might be the D (6 bases). Trimming took off 2 bases at V and 6 bases at J, with 13 bases between the two ends. The CDR3 loop spans 14 amino acids. Germline V gene data show CDR1 as MGHDK and CDR2 as SYGVNS. The CDR3 DNA follows: TGTGCCAGCAGTGAAAGACAGGTCCTCGCTGAAGCTTTCTTT. It is translated as CASSERQVLAEAFF.

The chain has TRBV4-1 and TRBJ1-1; D gene ambiguous. Trimming took 0 bases from V and 7 from J, leaving 3 bases between them. Per germline, CDR1 MGHRA and CDR2 YSYEKL. The length of the CDR3 is 11 residues. For the CDR3, the DNA is TGCGCCAGCAGCCAAGAGGGTGAAGCTTTCTTT. Encoded protein: CASSQEGEAFF.

This clone was observed a handful of times. CDR3 in DNA: TGTGCCAGCTCCGGGACGGCGAACACCGGGGAGCTGTTTTTT. Residues: CASSGTANTGELFF. The chain has TRBV6-5 and TRBJ2-2; D may be TRBD1 or TRBD2 (5 bases each). This CDR3 has 14 residues. Looked up from germline, CDR1 is MNHEY and CDR2 is SVGAGI. Deletions cut 8 bases from V and 0 bases from J, with 10 bases between.

The V call is TRBV13, the J call TRBJ1-4; 11 bases agree with TRBD1. The germline CDR1 and CDR2 sequences are PRHDT and FYEKMQ (reference sequence). After removal of 0 bases from V and 8 bases from J, the junction contained 11 bases not matched to a gene. This CDR3 comprises 18 residues. The CDR3 nucleotides are TGTGCCAGCAGCTTAGGCCTCGTGGTCGGGACAGGGGGAGAAAAACTGTTTTTT. Translated: CASSLGLVVGTGGEKLFF.

V is TRBV30 and J is TRBJ1-4; D unresolved. The CDR3 has 14 amino acids. CDR1 is GTSNPN and CDR2 is SVGIG in the germline V gene (reference sequence). V was clipped by 0 bases and J by 5 bases, with 10 bases between them. CDR3: CAWSVLQKNEKLFF. CDR3 DNA sequence: TGTGCCTGGAGTGTACTACAGAAAAATGAAAAACTGTTTTTT.

This clone showed up just a few times. The chain joins TRBV3-1 (or the pseudogene TRBV3-2) to TRBJ2-3; 11 nucleotides agree with TRBD2. V trimming: 6 bases; J trimming: 1 base; junction bases outside the gene matches: 9. CDR1 and CDR2 from the germline V gene are LGHDT and YNNKEL (reference sequence). The CDR3 spans 17 residues. The DNA of the CDR3 is TGTGCCAGCAGTCCCACCCTTAGCGGGGGGGGCACAGATACGCAGTATTTT. Encoded protein: CASSPTLSGGGTDTQYF.

The chain recombines TRBV13 with TRBJ2-1, with D unclear. CDR1 PRHDT and CDR2 FYEKMQ come from the germline V gene (reference sequence). The CDR3 is 12 residues long. V lost 3 bases, J lost 8 bases, and 8 bases lay in between. The CDR3 reads CASSFPGHEQFF. In DNA form, the CDR3 reads TGTGCCAGCAGCTTCCCGGGCCATGAGCAGTTCTTC.